These T cell receptor beta chains were read from a single sample in a study of cytomegalovirus exposure and HLA in healthy donors. The method was immunoSEQ multiplex PCR; TCRdb's version includes in-frame clones alone and lacks a portion of them. The sample lists about 93,000 clones, 78% occurring once. Sequenced sample: PBMCs. The source of these receptors is a woman in her thirties or forties in good health and CMV-seronegative. CDR3s include the opening cysteine and the closing phenylalanine or tryptophan. A D gene is named only where the DNA matches it firmly. For some rows the clone size is stated as once, few or many, or as a class when expanded; others skip it.

-	TRBV5-5	TRBJ2-7	-	CASSLEALPSEQYF	TGTGCCAGCAGCTTAGAAGCGCTCCCAAGTGAGCAGTACTTC
-	TRBV27	TRBJ1-1	-	CASGAPALNTEAFF	TGTGCCAGCGGGGCCCCCGCCCTGAACACTGAAGCTTTCTTT
-	TRBV25-1	TRBJ2-3	TRBD2	CASSEFGAGGADTQYF	TGTGCCAGCAGTGAATTCGGCGCGGGAGGAGCAGATACGCAGTATTTT
-	TRBV25-1	TRBJ2-7	TRBD2	CAYTGGDEQYF	TGTGCCTATACGGGGGGGGACGAGCAGTACTTC
-	TRBV7-9	TRBJ2-5	-	CASSWSGGGPTRETQYF	TGTGCCAGCAGCTGGTCGGGTGGGGGCCCCACCCGAGAGACCCAGTACTTC
-	TRBV29-1	TRBJ1-4	-	CSAGRGTGSEKLFF	TGCAGCGCCGGCAGGGGAACAGGGTCTGAAAAACTGTTTTTT
-	TRBV5-1	TRBJ2-5	-	CASSYTRIQETQYF	TGCGCCAGCAGCTACACGCGGATCCAAGAGACCCAGTACTTC
-	TRBV6-1	TRBJ2-1	-	CASSEGTLRRSYNEQFF	TGTGCCAGCAGTGAAGGGACGCTCAGGAGGTCCTACAATGAGCAGTTCTTC
-	TRBV15	TRBJ2-2	TRBD1	CATSGRQGAGELFF	TGTGCCACCAGCGGCAGACAGGGGGCCGGGGAGCTGTTTTTT
-	TRBV25-1	TRBJ2-2	TRBD1	CASSPWDRDTGELFF	TGTGCCAGCAGTCCCTGGGACAGGGACACCGGGGAGCTGTTTTTT
-	TRBV11-2	TRBJ2-2	TRBD2	CASSPNGGGATGELFF	TGTGCCAGCAGCCCCAACGGGGGGGGCGCGACCGGGGAGCTGTTTTTT
-	TRBV7-9	TRBJ2-3	TRBD2	CASSSSGRKDTQYF	TGTGCCAGCAGCTCTAGCGGGAGGAAAGATACGCAGTATTTT
-	TRBV11-1	TRBJ1-1	TRBD1	CASRATGVGTEAFF	TGTGCCAGCCGCGCCACAGGGGTGGGCACTGAAGCTTTCTTT
-	TRBV7-3	TRBJ2-6	-	CASSHGGANVLTF	TGTGCCAGCAGCCACGGTGGGGCCAACGTCCTGACTTTC
-	TRBV27	TRBJ2-7	TRBD1	CASRLDRDYEQYF	TGTGCCAGCAGATTAGACAGGGACTACGAGCAGTACTTC
-	TRBV7-8	TRBJ1-3	-	CASSLDRADTIYF	TGTGCCAGCAGCTTAGACAGGGCGGACACCATATATTTT
-	TRBV30	TRBJ1-2	-	CAWSAGGYTF	TGTGCCTGGAGCGCAGGTGGCTACACCTTC
-	TRBV2	TRBJ2-1	-	CASSEWAINEQFF	TGTGCCAGCAGTGAATGGGCAATAAATGAGCAGTTCTTC
-	TRBV7-9	TRBJ1-1	-	CASSFTGSVTEAFF	TGTGCCAGCAGCTTTACAGGGAGCGTCACTGAAGCTTTCTTT
-	TRBV29-1	TRBJ2-5	-	CSVEDRTARETQYF	TGCAGCGTTGAAGACAGGACAGCGAGGGAGACCCAGTACTTC
-	TRBV5-6	TRBJ1-4	-	CASSLRNEKLFF	TGTGCCAGCAGCTTGCGGAATGAAAAACTGTTTTTT
-	TRBV10-1	TRBJ1-1	TRBD1	CASKLIPGGLAFF	TGCGCCAGCAAGTTGATTCCAGGGGGCTTGGCTTTCTTT
-	TRBV28	TRBJ1-1	-	CASSLLRGRPYTEAFF	TGTGCCAGCAGTTTACTAAGAGGGAGACCCTACACTGAAGCTTTCTTT
-	TRBV5-1	TRBJ2-7	TRBD2	CASSLGPPGLASYEQYF	TGCGCCAGCAGCTTGGGTCCCCCGGGACTAGCGAGCTACGAGCAGTACTTC
-	TRBV6-5	TRBJ2-7	-	CASYGQREQYF	TGTGCCAGCTATGGACAGCGAGAGCAGTACTTC
-	TRBV5-4	TRBJ1-2	-	CASSLVSNGDYTF	TGTGCCAGCAGCTTGGTTTCGAACGGAGACTACACCTTC
-	TRBV28	TRBJ2-7	-	CASSLSRGMREQYF	TGTGCCAGCAGTTTATCTCGCGGGATGAGGGAGCAGTACTTC
-	TRBV6-1	TRBJ2-5	-	CASSEAWDLSEHF	TGTGCCAGCAGTGAAGCGTGGGACTTATCCGAGCACTTC
-	TRBV4-3	TRBJ1-1	TRBD1	CASSQEQGEAFF	TGCGCCAGCAGCCAAGAACAGGGGGAAGCTTTCTTT
few	TRBV11-3	TRBJ1-1	-	CASRGQIGEAFF	TGTGCCAGCAGAGGACAGATAGGTGAAGCTTTCTTT
-	TRBV6-5	TRBJ2-1	TRBD2	CASSSPGRNNEQFF	TGTGCCAGCAGTAGCCCCGGGAGGAACAATGAGCAGTTCTTC
once	TRBV29-1	TRBJ2-3	TRBD2	CSVEDIAGVSDTQYF	TGCAGCGTTGAAGATATAGCGGGAGTATCCGATACGCAGTATTTT
-	TRBV2	TRBJ1-6	TRBD1	CASRSDRGGNSPLHF	TGTGCCAGCAGGTCCGACAGGGGAGGAAATTCACCCCTCCACTTT
-	TRBV29-1	TRBJ2-5	-	CSVSVRETQYF	TGCAGCGTTTCCGTGAGGGAGACCCAGTACTTC
-	TRBV19	TRBJ1-3	-	CASSPGKSGNTIYF	TGTGCCAGTAGTCCCGGGAAATCTGGAAACACCATATATTTT
many	TRBV6-5	TRBJ1-2	-	CASGETNYGYTF	TGTGCCAGCGGAGAGACTAACTATGGCTACACCTTC
-	TRBV2	TRBJ2-7	-	CASSPLALGLYEQYF	TGTGCCAGCAGTCCCCTAGCGTTGGGGCTCTACGAGCAGTACTTC
few	TRBV4-1	TRBJ1-5	-	CASSQDRGGMGQPQHF	TGCGCCAGCAGCCAAGATCGGGGGGGGATGGGTCAGCCCCAGCATTTT
-	TRBV6-5	TRBJ1-1	TRBD1	CASREDRAPEAFF	TGTGCCAGCAGAGAGGACAGGGCCCCTGAAGCTTTCTTT
few	TRBV30	TRBJ1-1	-	CAWHPGHKNTEAFF	TGTGCCTGGCACCCGGGACACAAGAACACTGAAGCTTTCTTT
few	TRBV30	TRBJ2-2	-	CANSGTGELFF	TGTGCCAACTCCGGGACCGGGGAGCTGTTTTTT
-	TRBV7-2	TRBJ2-1	-	CASSPGGRLGNEQFF	TGTGCCAGCAGCCCGGGGGGCAGGTTGGGAAATGAGCAGTTCTTC
-	TRBV11-2	TRBJ2-1	TRBD2	CASSLTLLSGRSEQFF	TGTGCCAGCAGCCTGACCCTCCTTAGCGGGAGAAGTGAGCAGTTCTTC
-	TRBV21-1	TRBJ2-7	-	CASLRWDTSYEQYF	TGTGCCAGCCTACGATGGGACACCTCCTACGAGCAGTACTTC
-	TRBV4-2	TRBJ2-5	-	CASSLNGALGGERAETQYF	TGTGCCAGCAGCCTAAATGGAGCCTTGGGGGGAGAAAGGGCGGAGACCCAGTACTTC
-	TRBV28	TRBJ1-2	TRBD1	CASWGTGAGGYTF	TGTGCCAGCTGGGGGACAGGGGCGGGAGGCTACACCTTC
-	TRBV30	TRBJ1-5	TRBD1	CAWRPVGTGGNQPQHF	TGTGCCTGGAGGCCCGTCGGGACAGGGGGTAATCAGCCCCAGCATTTT
-	TRBV2	TRBJ1-3	TRBD1	CASRGHNRGPGNTIYF	TGTGCCAGCAGGGGACATAACAGGGGGCCTGGAAACACCATATATTTT
-	TRBV5-6	TRBJ2-3	-	CASSLGLGSTDTQYF	TGTGCCAGCAGCTTGGGGCTAGGCTCCACAGATACGCAGTATTTT
once	TRBV25-1	TRBJ1-1	TRBD1	CASSSGGRGTEAFF	TGTGCCAGCAGCTCAGGGGGTAGAGGGACTGAAGCTTTCTTT